This T cell receptor (beta chain) was identified during a study of blood T cell repertoires in COVID-19. Background on the study: Sample material is recorded as cDNA or gDNA derived from T cells, B-cell-depleted T cells, or PBMCs.

Each participant's cohort was designated according to participant-reported clinical history. Two negative PCRs, clearance, or symptom resolution had been documented for recovered Cohort 3 donors. Study processing details: By means of reference gene primer amplification, nucleated cell counts were estimated. Sequencing was performed with immunoSEQ multiplex PCR; in TCRdb, only in-frame clones are kept and a portion is missing. V, J and clone size are those of that table, while D and trimming were read from the DNA. This table has roughly 250,000 clones, about 89% appearing once. Per germline, CDR1 MNHEY and CDR2 SMNVEV (reference sequence). CDR3 length: 17 amino acids. V gave up 1 base and J gave up 2 bases; unmatched junction bases: 10.

Sequences were obtained from PBMCs or T cells enriched from blood (not recorded which). The source is a woman aged 18 to 35 who had recovered from COVID-19. The chain carries TRBV27 and TRBJ1-2; 7 nucleotides match TRBD1. The CDR3 DNA is TGTGCCAGCAGTTTATTCTCGTGGGGACAGAGGAACTATGGCTACACCTTC. Encoded protein: CASSLFSWGQRNYGYTF.